These 32 T cell receptor beta chains were sequenced from one sample in a study of cytomegalovirus exposure and HLA in healthy donors. It was with 60 Vbeta and 13 Jbeta primers that the PCR ran. TCRdb's copy holds only in-frame clones and misses some; the assay was immunoSEQ multiplex PCR. This table has 210,000 or so clones, approximately 84% appearing once. Specimen: PBMCs. The receptors come from a woman between 40 and 50 years old in good health and CMV-seronegative.

The chain has TRBV11-3 and TRBJ1-1, with D possibly TRBD1 on 5 matching bases. This CDR3 contains 14 residues. V was pared by 4 bases and J by 3 bases, with 12 bases between. Germline assignment: CDR1 SGHNT and CDR2 YENEEA. The CDR3 sequence: CASSSPGLYTEAFF. CDR3 DNA: TGTGCCAGCAGCTCCCCGGGACTGTACACTGAAGCTTTCTTT.

This clone was counted a few times. The V and J genes are TRBV25-1 and TRBJ2-2; D is possibly TRBD1 (6 bases). From germline, CDR1 is MGHDK and CDR2 SYGVNS. The V gene lost 3 bases and the J gene lost 4 bases, with 12 bases spanning the gap. This CDR3 comprises 15 residues. CDR3 loop: CASSDEGTFTGELFF. CDR3 sequence (DNA): TGTGCCAGCAGTGATGAAGGGACATTCACCGGGGAGCTGTTTTTT.

In its sample, this clone was seen once. The V gene is TRBV19, the J gene TRBJ2-1; 7 bases agree with TRBD2. V lost 10 bases, J lost 6 bases, and 12 bases stayed unmatched. CDR1 is LNHDA and CDR2 is SQIVND in the germline V gene (reference sequence). The CDR3 runs 14 residues. CDR3 sequence reads: CATSWAGVFNEQFF. CDR3 in DNA: TGTGCCACCTCGTGGGCGGGGGTGTTCAATGAGCAGTTCTTC.

The V gene is TRBV30, the J gene TRBJ2-5, with 14 bases matching TRBD2. This CDR3 contains 16 residues. Trimming took 8 bases from V and 4 from J; bases not matched to a gene: 12. Germline V gives CDR1 GTSNPN, CDR2 SVGIG (reference sequence). The CDR3 reads CATGTSGGNILETQYF. DNA for the CDR3: TGTGCCACAGGGACTAGCGGGGGAAATATATTAGAGACCCAGTACTTC.

The gene calls are TRBV7-2 and TRBJ1-5, with 8 bases that match TRBD1. The CDR3 spans 14 residues. V shed 4 bases, J shed 7 bases, and the junction held 6 bases outside the gene matches. Germline lookup yields CDR1 SGHTA and CDR2 FQGNSA. This CDR3 is CASSSQGAEQPQHF. The DNA for the CDR3 is TGTGCCAGCAGCTCGCAGGGGGCAGAGCAGCCCCAGCATTTT.

The rearrangement joins TRBV5-1 to TRBJ1-1; 8 bases fit TRBD1. Germline V CDR1 and CDR2: SGHRS, YFSETQ. The CDR3 is 15 amino acids. V lost 3 bases and J lost 1; bases outside the gene matches: 5. In DNA, the CDR3 is TGCGCCAGCAGCTCCTGGGACAGGAGGAACACTGAAGCTTTCTTT. Protein product: CASSSWDRRNTEAFF.

The rearrangement links TRBV7-9 to TRBJ1-2, with 8 bases identical to TRBD1. Germline assignment: CDR1 SEHNR and CDR2 FQNEAQ (reference sequence). This CDR3 contains 12 residues. J lost 7 bases, V lost 7 bases, and 5 bases had no gene match. As DNA, the CDR3 is TGTGCCAGCACCCCAGGGGGCTTTGGCTACACCTTC. The encoded protein is CASTPGGFGYTF. Complete variable domain (other parts from reference TRBV7-9 and TRBJ1-2): DTGVSQNPRHKITKRGQNVTFRCDPISEHNRLYWYRQTLGQGPEFLTYFQNEAQLEKSRLLSDRFSAERPKGSFSTLEIQRTEQGDSAMYLCASTPGGFGYTFGSGTRLTVV.

The chain combines TRBV19 with TRBJ2-7, with 12 bases aligning to TRBD1. Germline assignment: CDR1 LNHDA and CDR2 SQIVND (reference sequence). The J segment lost 4 bases and the V segment lost 5 bases, leaving 6 bases of the junction unmatched. CDR3 size: 15 residues. CDR3 nucleotide sequence: TGTGCCAGTAGTCCCGGGACAGGGGGCGTTTACGAGCAGTACTTC. Translating gives CASSPGTGGVYEQYF.

This sequence joins TRBV7-2 and TRBJ2-6, with TRBD1 as a possible D gene (5 bases). CDR1 is SGHTA and CDR2 is FQGNSA in the germline V gene. The V end lost 5 bases, the J end lost 0 bases, and 14 bases lay between the germline ends. This CDR3 is 17 amino acids long. Here the CDR3 reads CASSRDSPLSGANVLTF. CDR3 nucleotide sequence: TGTGCCAGCAGCCGTGACAGCCCGCTCTCTGGGGCCAACGTCCTGACTTTC.

The V call is TRBV4-2, the J call TRBJ1-2; D is ambiguous. Germline V gene sequence: CDR1 LGHNA, CDR2 YNFKEQ. This CDR3 is built from 14 residues. V lost 0 bases and J lost 2, with 7 bases in between. The CDR3 is CASSQEQANYGYTF. In DNA form, the CDR3 reads TGTGCCAGCAGCCAAGAGCAGGCAAACTATGGCTACACCTTC.

Written as DNA, the CDR3 is TGTGCCTGGAAGAGGTCGGCTACAGATACGCAGTATTTT. The encoded protein is CAWKRSATDTQYF. The chain recombines TRBV30 with TRBJ2-3; no firm D call. The CDR3 covers 13 residues. CDR1 and CDR2 from the germline V gene are GTSNPN and SVGIG (reference sequence). The V gene lost 4 bases and the J gene lost 3 bases, with 11 bases spanning the gap. Filled out from reference TRBV30 and TRBJ2-3, the complete variable domain reads SQTIHQWPATLVQPVGSPLSLECTVEGTSNPNLYWYRQAAGRGLQLLFYSVGIGQISSEVPQNLSASRPQDRQFILSSKKLLLSDSGFYLCAWKRSATDTQYFGPGTRLTVL.

The rearrangement links TRBV14 to TRBJ1-2, with no clear D. Deletions cut 0 bases from V and 4 bases from J, with 12 bases between. The CDR3 runs to 15 residues. Per the germline V gene, CDR1 is SGHDN and CDR2 is FVKESK. The CDR3 DNA follows: TGTGCCAGCAGCCAAGATCGCGCAGGCCCCTATGGCTACACCTTC. Translating it yields CASSQDRAGPYGYTF.

The rearrangement joins TRBV5-1 to TRBJ2-1; a possible D gene is TRBD1 (5 bases). This CDR3 is built from 14 residues. In germline, CDR1 is SGHRS, CDR2 YFSETQ. The V end was cut by 0 bases, the J end by 6 bases, with 10 bases between. CDR3: CASSLGQGGNEQFF. The CDR3 DNA follows: TGCGCCAGCAGCTTGGGGCAGGGCGGCAATGAGCAGTTCTTC.

CDR3 in amino acids: CASSREGTGELFF. CDR3 in DNA: TGTGCCAGTAGCAGGGAGGGCACCGGGGAGCTGTTTTTT. The V and J genes are TRBV19 and TRBJ2-2, with 7 nucleotides matching TRBD2. Losses at the gene ends were 6 bases for V and 4 bases for J; bases not matched to a gene: 2. Germline assignment: CDR1 LNHDA and CDR2 SQIVND (reference sequence). The CDR3 spans 13 residues.

This sequence joins TRBV5-1 and TRBJ1-5; 7 bases map to TRBD1. CDR3 length: 13 amino acids. V was pared by 4 bases and J by 4 bases, with 2 bases of the junction left unmatched. The germline V gene has CDR1 SGHRS and CDR2 YFSETQ. CDR3 sequence reads: CASSATGNQPQHF. DNA of the CDR3: TGCGCCAGCAGCGCGACAGGGAATCAGCCCCAGCATTTT.

The J gene is TRBJ1-5, the V gene TRBV19; tentatively, D is TRBD1 (5 bases). Germline CDR1 is LNHDA and CDR2 is SQIVND (reference sequence). V lost 7 bases to trimming and J lost 0 bases, with 13 bases between them. The CDR3 length is 15 residues. CDR3 protein: CASIPRVYSNQPQHF. The CDR3 DNA is TGTGCCAGTATCCCCAGGGTTTATAGCAATCAGCCCCAGCATTTT.

The chain carries TRBV4-3 and TRBJ1-3; no firm D call. The CDR3 totals 15 residues. The V end lost 0 bases, the J end lost 0 bases, and 6 bases lay between the germline ends. Germline CDR1 reads LGHNA; CDR2 reads YSLEER. DNA for the CDR3: TGCGCCAGCAGCCAAGATTCCGGCTCTGGAAACACCATATATTTT. Protein sequence: CASSQDSGSGNTIYF.

V and J are TRBV11-1 and TRBJ1-1, with D possibly TRBD1 on 6 matching bases. This CDR3 contains 13 residues. Germline V gene data show CDR1 as SGHAT and CDR2 as FQDESV (reference sequence). V lost 2 bases, J lost 4 bases, and 8 bases lay in between. The CDR3 region is CASSLRGGTEAFF. For the CDR3, the DNA is TGTGCCAGCAGCTTAAGGGGGGGCACTGAAGCTTTCTTT.

This clone came up once. The genes are TRBV19 and TRBJ2-7, with 10 bases aligning to TRBD1. From germline, CDR1 is LNHDA and CDR2 SQIVND (reference sequence). With 7 bases clipped from V and 2 bases from J, the junction kept 5 bases outside the gene matches. The CDR3 is 14 amino acids. This chain's CDR3 is CASTATGGPYEQYF. CDR3 DNA sequence: TGTGCCAGTACCGCGACAGGGGGCCCCTACGAGCAGTACTTC.

The V call is TRBV20-1, the J call TRBJ1-2; maybe TRBD1 (5 bases). V lost 3 bases to trimming and J lost 8 bases, with 10 bases between them. CDR3 length equals 11 residues. CDR1 and CDR2 from the germline V gene are DFQATT and SNEGSKA (reference sequence). CDR3 amino acids: CSASPGFGYTF. In DNA form, the CDR3 reads TGCAGTGCTAGCCCAGGGTTCGGCTACACCTTC.

The rearrangement joins TRBV27 to TRBJ1-1; TRBD1 matches at 9 bases. CDR3 length: 17 amino acids. Germline V CDR1 and CDR2: MNHEY, SMNVEV (reference sequence). V lost 11 bases to trimming and J lost 2 bases; unmatched junction nucleotides: 18. The CDR3 DNA reads as TGTGCCTACCATAAAGCAGGGACAGGGAGGAGAAACACTGAAGCTTTCTTT. Protein: CAYHKAGTGRRNTEAFF.

The V call is TRBV30, the J call TRBJ1-1; possible D gene TRBD1, 6 bases. The CDR3 covers 13 residues. Germline-derived CDR1 and CDR2 are GTSNPN and SVGIG (reference sequence). V lost 0 bases, J lost 5 bases, and 10 bases lay in between. CDR3 sequence (DNA): TGTGCCTGGAGTGTGGACAGTAGAACTGAAGCTTTCTTT. Its translation: CAWSVDSRTEAFF.

The chain carries TRBV7-9 and TRBJ2-5; D is unresolved. With the DNA end fitting TRBJ2-7 better, the J assignment may be wrong. This CDR3 has 13 amino acids. CDR1 is SEHNR and CDR2 is FQNEAQ in the germline V gene (reference sequence). The CDR3 reads CASSLTDSYEQYF. The CDR3 coding sequence is TGTGCCAGCAGCTTGACGGACTCCTACGAGCAGTACTTC.

V is TRBV7-8 and J is TRBJ2-2, with 12 positions matching TRBD1. Per the germline V gene, CDR1 is SGHVS and CDR2 is FQNEAQ. The CDR3 runs 17 residues. Trimming at V came to 5 bases and at J to 7 bases, leaving 11 bases not matched to a gene. CDR3 protein: CASSPGRGQGAVGELFF. The CDR3 DNA sequence: TGTGCCAGCAGCCCGGGTAGGGGACAGGGGGCCGTCGGGGAGCTGTTTTTT.

The J gene is TRBJ1-2, the V gene TRBV19; D perhaps matches TRBD1 (5 bases). The V and J ends lost 1 base and 3 bases respectively, with 9 bases between them. Germline assignment: CDR1 LNHDA and CDR2 SQIVND (reference sequence). The CDR3 spans 14 residues. CDR3 in DNA: TGTGCCAGTAGTATAGTCGAAGGGGACTATGGCTACACCTTC. Encoded protein: CASSIVEGDYGYTF.

Only a few counts were recorded for this clone. The chain is built from TRBV19 and TRBJ1-4; D remains ambiguous. Germline V lookup: CDR1 LNHDA, CDR2 SQIVND (reference sequence). The CDR3 spans 15 residues. Trimming shortened V by 5 bases and J by 8 bases, and 18 bases separated the two germline ends. CDR3 residues: CASSPRGRAEEKLFF. For the CDR3, the DNA is TGTGCCAGTAGTCCCCGGGGAAGGGCTGAAGAAAAACTGTTTTTT.

The chain couples TRBV11-3 to TRBJ2-2; a possible D gene is TRBD1 (6 bases). The CDR3 length is 14 residues. V was cut by 0 bases and J by 6 bases, with 8 bases left in between. Germline values: CDR1 SGHNT, CDR2 YENEEA. The CDR3 sequence is CASSLDRGPGELFF. The CDR3 DNA sequence: TGTGCCAGCAGCTTAGACAGGGGTCCCGGGGAGCTGTTTTTT. The full variable domain, its missing parts supplied by reference TRBV11-3 and TRBJ2-2, is EAGVVQSPRYKIIEKKQPVAFWCNPISGHNTLYWYLQNLGQGPELLIRYENEEAVDDSQLPKDRFSAERLKGVDSTLKIQPAELGDSAVYLCASSLDRGPGELFFGEGSRLTVL.

The chain is built from TRBV10-2 and TRBJ2-7; 7 bases match TRBD1. Trimming at V came to 2 bases and at J to 2 bases, leaving 0 bases not matched to a gene. There are 13 residues in the CDR3. The germline V gene encodes CDR1 WSHSY and CDR2 SAAADI. In DNA form, the CDR3 reads TGCGCCAGCAGTGAGGGGACAGCCTACGAGCAGTACTTC. Its protein product is CASSEGTAYEQYF.

V and J are TRBV6-6 and TRBJ2-7; D unclear. Trimming stripped 5 bases from V and 1 base from J, with 3 bases between. Germline CDR1 reads MNHNY; CDR2 reads SVGAGI (reference sequence). The CDR3 runs 11 residues. CDR3 sequence reads: CASSPSYEQYF. The CDR3 nucleotides read TGTGCCAGCAGTCCATCCTACGAGCAGTACTTC.

The table lists this clone with a few counts. At the DNA level, this CDR3 is encoded by other sequences in the same sample as well. The chain links TRBV5-4 to TRBJ1-1; D is undetermined. Germline lookup yields CDR1 SGHNT and CDR2 YYREEE (reference sequence). The CDR3 length is 13 residues. Deletions cut 1 base from V and 2 bases from J, with 6 bases between. The CDR3: CASSLLTNTEAFF. CDR3 nucleotide sequence: TGTGCCAGCAGCTTGCTTACTAACACTGAAGCTTTCTTT.

The rearrangement joins TRBV27 to TRBJ1-5; no clear D gene. Germline V CDR1 and CDR2: MNHEY, SMNVEV (reference sequence). The CDR3 spans 12 residues. V lost 3 bases and J 3 bases, leaving 3 bases between the germline ends. CDR3 protein: CASSFLNQPQHF. As DNA, the CDR3 is TGTGCCAGCAGTTTCCTCAATCAGCCCCAGCATTTT.

This clone was counted only a few times. This sequence joins TRBV4-1 and TRBJ1-1; 7 bases agree with TRBD1. CDR3 length: 15 amino acids. Germline V gene data show CDR1 as MGHRA and CDR2 as YSYEKL. J gave up 5 bases and V 0 bases, and 6 bases lay outside the gene matches. The CDR3 here is CASSQESGRGTEAFF. Here the CDR3 DNA reads TGCGCCAGCAGCCAAGAAAGTGGCAGGGGGACTGAAGCTTTCTTT.